Described below is a single T cell receptor beta chain sequence and its context. Generated by immunoSEQ multiplex PCR, the TCRdb table keeps only in-frame clones and is missing some. The repertoire includes some 210,000 clones, around 80% of them detected once, and roughly 2.9% sits in the top ten. The CDR3 length is 17 residues. V dropped 4 bases and J dropped 5; count of bases not matched to a gene: 13. CDR1 is MDHEN and CDR2 is SYDVKM in the germline V gene. This specimen belongs to a study of blood T cell repertoires in COVID-19. Overall study context: The cDNA or gDNA used as material had been derived from T cells, B-cell-depleted T cells, or PBMCs.

The chain joins TRBV28 to TRBJ2-3, with TRBD2 matching over 9 bases. The sequence came from a man aged 50-59 years with active or convalescent COVID-19. Sequencing used peripheral blood. The CDR3 DNA is TGTGCCAGCAGTTCGGCCTCTGCGACTAGCGGTCTAGATACGCAGTATTTT. This codes for CASSSASATSGLDTQYF.